The 26 T cell receptor beta chains below come from one sample, sequenced in a study of blood T cell repertoires in COVID-19. The data were produced by immunoSEQ multiplex PCR, yet TCRdb's version contains in-frame clones alone and is incomplete. The table lists some 120,000 clones, over 65% of them singletons. Sequencing used peripheral blood. These receptors all stem from a man aged 25 to 45 with acute or convalescent COVID-19.

The chain recombines TRBV6-4 with TRBJ2-3; possibly TRBD2 for D (6 bases). CDR3 length: 15 residues. Germline loops: CDR1 MRHNA, CDR2 SNTAGT. The V gene lost 4 bases and the J gene lost 4 bases, with 15 bases spanning the gap. The CDR3 region has the DNA TGTGCCAGCAGTGTTGGGGACTCGGGGGCAGATACGCAGTATTTT. This sequence encodes CASSVGDSGADTQYF.

The chain links TRBV15 to TRBJ1-4; a possible D gene is TRBD1 (5 bases). V gave up 4 bases and J gave up 3 bases, with 18 bases separating them. The length of the CDR3 is 17 residues. CDR1 is LNHNV and CDR2 is YYDKDF in the germline V gene (reference sequence). The CDR3 loop is CATSTSWRGEANEKLFF. CDR3 DNA: TGTGCCACCAGCACCAGCTGGAGGGGTGAAGCTAATGAAAAACTGTTTTTT. Supplemented by reference TRBV15 and TRBJ1-4, the full variable domain reads DAMVIQNPRYQVTQFGKPVTLSCSQTLNHNVMYWYQQKSSQAPKLLFHYYDKDFNNEADTPDNFQSRRPNTSFCFLDIRSPGLGDTAMYLCATSTSWRGEANEKLFFGSGTQLSVL.

The CDR3 bases are TGTGCCACCTCATCCGGGGGGTATCTGACCGGCTACACCTTC. It codes for CATSSGGYLTGYTF. J is TRBJ1-2 and V is TRBV19, with a weak D call TRBD1 (5 bases). The germline V and J ends were trimmed by 10 bases and 8 bases, with 23 bases remaining between them. Germline-derived CDR1 and CDR2 are LNHDA and SQIVND (reference sequence). The CDR3 is 14 amino acids.

As DNA, the CDR3 is TGTGCCAGCAGCCGTCAGGGCCCAGATACGCAGTATTTT. Translating gives CASSRQGPDTQYF. The V gene is TRBV7-6, the J gene TRBJ2-3; a weak D match, TRBD1 (5 bases). The germline gives CDR1 SGHVS, CDR2 FNYEAQ. This CDR3 is 13 amino acids long. The germline V and J ends were trimmed by 5 bases and 4 bases, with 10 bases remaining between them. Filled out from reference TRBV7-6 and TRBJ2-3, the complete variable domain reads GAGVSQSPRYKVTKRGQDVALRCDPISGHVSLYWYRQALGQGPEFLTYFNYEAQQDKSGLPNDRFSAERPEGSISTLTIQRTEQRDSAMYRCASSRQGPDTQYFGPGTRLTVL.

The chain couples TRBV3-1 (or the pseudogene TRBV3-2) to TRBJ1-2; TRBD1 matches at 7 bases. Looked up from germline, CDR1 is LGHDT and CDR2 is YNNKEL (reference sequence). Trimming cost V 3 bases and J 8 bases; bases outside gene matches: 6. The CDR3 sequence is 13 residues long. In nucleotides, the CDR3 is TGTGCCAGCAGCCATAACAGGGGCGGCGGCTACACCTTC. Translation gives CASSHNRGGGYTF.

Notes on this clone: At the DNA level, this CDR3 is encoded by other sequences in the same sample as well. The chain recombines TRBV19 with TRBJ1-1; TRBD1 might be the D (5 bases). V lost 2 bases to trimming and J lost 1 base, with 5 bases between them. The CDR3 consists of 13 residues. In germline, CDR1 is LNHDA, CDR2 SQIVND (reference sequence). The CDR3 reads CASSITGNTEAFF. Written as DNA, the CDR3 is TGTGCCAGTAGTATAACAGGGAACACTGAAGCTTTCTTT. The full variable domain, rest sourced from reference TRBV19 and TRBJ1-1, is DGGITQSPKYLFRKEGQNVTLSCEQNLNHDAMYWYRQDPGQGLRLIYYSQIVNDFQKGDIAEGYSVSREKKESFPLTVTSAQKNPTAFYLCASSITGNTEAFFGQGTRLTVV.

This chain links TRBV10-3 with TRBJ1-1; perhaps TRBD1 as D (5 bases). The CDR3 consists of 14 residues. The V and J ends lost 5 bases and 3 bases respectively, with 13 bases between them. Germline CDR1 is ENHRY and CDR2 is SYGVKD. CDR3 region: CAISYGGTDTEAFF. CDR3 nucleotide sequence: TGTGCCATCAGTTACGGGGGGACGGACACTGAAGCTTTCTTT.

The chain uses TRBV11-2 and TRBJ2-7; D uncertain. The CDR3 covers 15 residues. Germline V gene lookup returns CDR1 SGHAT and CDR2 FQNNGV. V lost 5 bases, J lost 7 bases, and 21 bases lay in between. This CDR3 is CASSQDPYSGAEQYF. The CDR3 region has the DNA TGTGCCAGCAGCCAGGATCCCTACAGTGGCGCTGAGCAGTACTTC.

Here the CDR3 reads CASSQDYQNYEQYV. The CDR3 bases are TGCGCCAGCAGCCAAGATTACCAGAACTACGAGCAGTACGTC. V gene TRBV4-1 combines with J gene TRBJ2-7; no reliable D call. The CDR3 totals 14 residues. V was trimmed by 0 bases and J by 3 bases, leaving 9 bases between them. CDR1 is MGHRA, CDR2 YSYEKL, per germline.

The rearrangement links TRBV7-8 to TRBJ2-7; a possible D gene is TRBD2 (6 bases). The ends were cut back, 6 bases at V and 3 bases at J, with 12 bases in the middle. CDR3 length: 13 residues. From germline, CDR1 is SGHVS and CDR2 FQNEAQ. This CDR3 is CASRRLGLYEQYV. The DNA of the CDR3 is TGTGCCAGCAGGCGACTAGGCCTCTACGAGCAGTACGTC.

The chain links TRBV6-5 to TRBJ2-1; D is possibly TRBD1 (6 bases). The CDR3 runs 14 residues. V lost 5 bases, J lost 1 base, and 9 bases lay in between. Germline V gene sequence: CDR1 MNHEY, CDR2 SVGAGI. As DNA, the CDR3 is TGTGCCAGCAGTCCTCAGGGGTCCTACAATGAGCAGTTCTTC. Translation gives CASSPQGSYNEQFF.

The chain joins TRBV27 to TRBJ1-6, with 7 bases aligning to TRBD1. The CDR3 sequence is 15 residues long. Germline V gives CDR1 MNHEY, CDR2 SMNVEV (reference sequence). The J segment lost 10 bases and the V segment lost 1 base, leaving 7 bases of the junction unmatched. DNA of the CDR3: TGTGCCAGCAGTTTATGGGACAGCGGAGAATCACCCCTCCACTTT. This translates into CASSLWDSGESPLHF.

This clone was detected only once. The chain carries TRBV25-1 and TRBJ2-3; weak D call: TRBD2 (6 bases). Germline V gives CDR1 MGHDK, CDR2 SYGVNS. The CDR3 sequence is 16 residues long. The ends were cut back, 4 bases at V and 4 bases at J, with 18 bases in the middle. This CDR3 is CASSAQTSNPADTQYF. Written as DNA, the CDR3 is TGTGCCAGCAGTGCGCAGACTAGTAATCCCGCAGATACGCAGTATTTT.

This chain connects TRBV4-1 to TRBJ2-6, with D possibly TRBD1 on 6 matching bases. Deletions cut 6 bases from V and 4 bases from J, with 16 bases between. The CDR3 contains 16 residues. The V gene's germline CDR1 is MGHRA and CDR2 YSYEKL. CDR3 sequence: CASSLNTGTGANVLTF. CDR3 bases: TGCGCCAGCAGTCTTAATACAGGGACCGGGGCCAACGTCCTGACTTTC.

The rearrangement joins TRBV2 to TRBJ2-7, with D possibly being TRBD1 (6 bases). The V end lost 6 bases, the J end lost 6 bases, and 18 bases lay between the germline ends. The CDR3 length is 14 residues. In germline, CDR1 is SNHLY, CDR2 FYNNEI. This CDR3 is CASRGARGSGEQYF. The CDR3 nucleotides are TGTGCCAGCAGGGGGGCCCGGGGCTCGGGCGAGCAGTACTTC. The entire variable domain, with the rest obtained from reference TRBV2 and TRBJ2-7, is as follows: EPEVTQTPSHQVTQMGQEVILRCVPISNHLYFYWYRQILGQKVEFLVSFYNNEISEKSEIFDDQFSVERPDGSNFTLKIRSTKLEDSAMYFCASRGARGSGEQYFGPGTRLTVT.

V and J are TRBV5-4 and TRBJ2-4; a weak D match, TRBD1 (6 bases). The CDR3 spans 12 residues. The V gene lost 4 bases and the J gene lost 8 bases, with 10 bases spanning the gap. CDR1 SGHNT and CDR2 YYREEE come from the germline V gene (reference sequence). In DNA form, the CDR3 reads TGTGCCAGCAGCCCCGAGGGGGACATTCAGTACTTC. The encoded protein is CASSPEGDIQYF.

The chain combines TRBV30 with TRBJ1-2; D is possibly TRBD1 (6 bases). The CDR3 covers 16 residues. Germline lookup yields CDR1 GTSNPN and CDR2 SVGIG (reference sequence). V gave up 5 bases and J gave up 7 bases, with 26 bases separating them. DNA of the CDR3: TGTGCCTGGCTGACAGGCACTTACGGTTATGGTACTGGCTACACCTTC. The encoded protein is CAWLTGTYGYGTGYTF.

This chain links TRBV5-1 with TRBJ2-5, with D unclear. The CDR3 loop spans 16 amino acids. Per the germline V gene, CDR1 is SGHRS and CDR2 is YFSETQ. Trimming shortened V by 2 bases and J by 4 bases, and 18 bases separated the two germline ends. In DNA, the CDR3 is TGCGCCAGCAGCTTTAACAGTAATGGGCAGAGAGAGACCCAGTACTTC. Translation gives CASSFNSNGQRETQYF.

This clone has more than one count but fewer than ten. The rearrangement links TRBV4-1 to TRBJ2-1, with a weak D call TRBD2 (5 bases). This CDR3 comprises 16 residues. V was clipped by 3 bases and J by 0 bases, with 12 bases between them. Germline V gives CDR1 MGHRA, CDR2 YSYEKL. The chain's CDR3 is CASSQDSLSSYNEQFF. Written as DNA, the CDR3 is TGCGCCAGCAGCCAGGACTCACTCAGCTCCTACAATGAGCAGTTCTTC.

The rearrangement joins TRBV10-3 to TRBJ2-2; D not certain. The V gene's germline CDR1 is ENHRY and CDR2 SYGVKD. The CDR3 consists of 12 residues. With 4 bases removed from V and 7 bases from J, the gap between germline ends came to 7 bases. The CDR3 loop is CAISGSVGELFF. The CDR3 DNA reads as TGTGCCATCAGTGGGAGCGTCGGGGAGCTGTTTTTT.

The chain links TRBV5-1 to TRBJ2-5; D ambiguous. The germline V and J ends were trimmed by 5 bases and 2 bases, with 16 bases remaining between them. The germline V gene has CDR1 SGHRS and CDR2 YFSETQ. This CDR3 contains 15 residues. The CDR3 DNA is TGCGCCAGCAGGTCTGTCAGTCTGGCACAAGAGACCCAGTACTTC. This encodes CASRSVSLAQETQYF.

The chain recombines TRBV7-3 with TRBJ2-2; TRBD2 matches 7 bases. Germline CDR1 and CDR2: SGHTA and FQGTGA. The J segment lost 0 bases and the V segment lost 1 base, leaving 2 bases of the junction unmatched. The CDR3 has 16 residues. The CDR3 nucleotides are TGTGCCAGCAGCTTAAGCGGGAGTGCGAACACCGGGGAGCTGTTTTTT. Protein product: CASSLSGSANTGELFF.

The chain combines TRBV10-1 with TRBJ2-7; 8 bases line up with TRBD2. The ends lost 3 bases at V and 4 bases at J; junction bases unmatched: 11. Germline CDR1 and CDR2: WNHNN and SYGVQD (reference sequence). The CDR3 is 16 amino acids. CDR3 coding DNA: TGCGCCAGCAGTGACCGCGTGGTAGCGGGAAGGTACGAGCAGTACGTC. The encoded protein is CASSDRVVAGRYEQYV.

This clone was seen once. The V call is TRBV14, the J call TRBJ2-2, with no clear D. This CDR3 comprises 12 residues. Trimming pared 1 base from V and 6 bases from J, leaving 3 bases between. The V gene's germline CDR1 is SGHDN and CDR2 FVKESK. CDR3 sequence: CASSQGPGELFF. The CDR3 DNA reads as TGTGCCAGCAGCCAAGGGCCCGGGGAGCTGTTTTTT.

This sequence joins TRBV7-9 and TRBJ2-1; D not resolved. V was shortened by 6 bases and J by 0 bases, with 9 bases between the two germline ends. The CDR3 totals 14 residues. Germline lookup yields CDR1 SEHNR and CDR2 FQNEAQ (reference sequence). CDR3: CASRERSSYNEQFF. The DNA of the CDR3 is TGTGCCAGCAGAGAAAGGAGCTCCTACAATGAGCAGTTCTTC.

This clone was counted between two and nine times. The J gene is TRBJ1-4, the V gene TRBV30; D possibly corresponds to TRBD1 (6 bases). CDR1 is GTSNPN and CDR2 is SVGIG in the germline V gene (reference sequence). The V end lost 4 bases, the J end lost 10 bases, and 19 bases lay between the germline ends. The CDR3 runs 14 residues. CDR3 in DNA: TGTGCCTGGATACGGGCGGGGGCGACGGGAAAACTGTTTTTT. This translates into CAWIRAGATGKLFF.